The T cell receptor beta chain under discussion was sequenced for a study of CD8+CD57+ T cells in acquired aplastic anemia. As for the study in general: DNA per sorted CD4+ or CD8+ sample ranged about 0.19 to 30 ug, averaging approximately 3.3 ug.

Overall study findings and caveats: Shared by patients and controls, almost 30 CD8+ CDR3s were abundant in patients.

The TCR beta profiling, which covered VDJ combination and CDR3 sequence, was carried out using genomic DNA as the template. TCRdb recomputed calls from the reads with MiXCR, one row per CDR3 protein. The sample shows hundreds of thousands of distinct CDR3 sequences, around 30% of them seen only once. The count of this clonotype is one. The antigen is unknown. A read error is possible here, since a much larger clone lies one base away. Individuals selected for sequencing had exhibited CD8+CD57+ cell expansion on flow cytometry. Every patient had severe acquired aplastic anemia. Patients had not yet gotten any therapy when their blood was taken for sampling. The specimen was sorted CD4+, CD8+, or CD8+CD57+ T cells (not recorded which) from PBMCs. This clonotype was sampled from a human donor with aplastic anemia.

The CDR3 nucleotides are TGCAGTCTTCCGATCCGGGACAGAGACTATGGCTACACCTTC. This sequence encodes CSLPIRDRDYGYTF. The chain combines TRBV20-1 with TRBJ1-2; 7 bases agree with TRBD1. This CDR3 spans 14 amino acids. V trimming: 8 bases; J trimming: 3 bases; junction bases outside the gene matches: 12. Germline V gene sequence: CDR1 DFQATT, CDR2 SNEGSKA (reference sequence).